A single sample is the source of the 19 T cell receptor beta chains below, sequenced in a study of fetal regulatory T cell absence and autoimmunity. TCRdb keeps only in-frame clones here, not all; method: immunoSEQ multiplex PCR. In the table there are just over 45,000 clones, around 85% of which are singletons. Sequencing was carried out using cord blood. The receptors were gathered from a newborn boy with IPEX syndrome.

V and J are TRBV19 and TRBJ2-7, with D perhaps matching TRBD1 (5 bases). Trimming removed 5 bases from V and 4 bases from J, with 21 bases in between. Germline CDR1 is LNHDA and CDR2 is SQIVND (reference sequence). CDR3 length: 16 amino acids. The CDR3 loop reads CASSFSQGSKGYEQYF. In DNA form, the CDR3 reads TGTGCCAGTAGTTTCTCGCAGGGAAGCAAGGGTTACGAGCAGTACTTC. The full variable domain, with the rest looked up from reference TRBV19 and TRBJ2-7, is DGGITQSPKYLFRKEGQNVTLSCEQNLNHDAMYWYRQDPGQGLRLIYYSQIVNDFQKGDIAEGYSVSREKKESFPLTVTSAQKNPTAFYLCASSFSQGSKGYEQYFGPGTRLTVT.

This chain connects TRBV25-1 to TRBJ2-1; 9 bases agree with TRBD2. Unmatched junction bases numbered 7, after V lost 3 bases and J lost 7 bases. This CDR3 has 15 residues. Germline V lookup: CDR1 MGHDK, CDR2 SYGVNS. This chain's CDR3 is CASSEPSGIRNEQFF. The CDR3 DNA reads as TGTGCCAGCAGTGAGCCTAGCGGGATTAGGAATGAGCAGTTCTTC.

The gene calls are TRBV5-1 and TRBJ2-1, with 10 bases identical to TRBD2. From germline, CDR1 is SGHRS and CDR2 YFSETQ. The V and J ends lost 0 bases and 3 bases, in that order; junction bases with no gene match: 0. This CDR3 is 15 amino acids long. In DNA, the CDR3 is TGCGCCAGCAGCTTGGGGACTAGCGGCTACAATGAGCAGTTCTTC. It specifies CASSLGTSGYNEQFF.

The chain joins TRBV6-1 to TRBJ2-7, with a tentative D call TRBD1 (6 bases). Germline loops: CDR1 MNHNS, CDR2 SASEGT. The CDR3 contains 15 residues. Trimming stripped 4 bases from V and 2 bases from J, with 15 bases between. The CDR3 protein is CASSGTGTLAYEQYF. The CDR3 DNA is TGTGCCAGCAGTGGTACAGGGACCCTGGCCTACGAGCAGTACTTC.

The chain uses TRBV27 and TRBJ1-4; D is undetermined. Germline-derived CDR1 and CDR2 are MNHEY and SMNVEV (reference sequence). CDR3 length: 14 residues. V gave up 2 bases and J gave up 1 base, with 5 bases separating them. The CDR3 here is CASSLKGTNEKLFF. DNA for the CDR3: TGTGCCAGCAGTTTAAAGGGAACTAATGAAAAACTGTTTTTT.

The CDR3 loop reads CASSQGHSGNTIYF. CDR3 nucleotide sequence: TGCGCCAGCAGCCAAGGACACTCTGGAAACACCATATATTTT. V gene TRBV4-1 combines with J gene TRBJ1-3; D is unclear. The V end lost 1 base, the J end lost 0 bases, and 4 bases lay between the germline ends. CDR1 and CDR2 (germline): MGHRA, YSYEKL. This CDR3 is built from 14 residues.

The CDR3 sequence is CASSSGTGYNEKLFF. CDR3 coding DNA: TGTGCCAGCAGCTCCGGGACGGGATATAATGAAAAACTGTTTTTT. V gene TRBV7-9 combines with J gene TRBJ1-4; TRBD1 might be the D (5 bases). The germline V and J ends were trimmed by 4 bases and 4 bases, with 13 bases remaining between them. The CDR3 runs 15 residues. Germline lookup yields CDR1 SEHNR and CDR2 FQNEAQ (reference sequence).

This chain links TRBV6-1 with TRBJ2-5; no clear D. Between the trimmed V and J ends, which lost 7 bases and 1 base, there was a span of 10 bases. CDR3 size: 13 residues. Germline assignment: CDR1 MNHNS and CDR2 SASEGT. CDR3 bases: TGTGCCAGCAACACGGCCATCCAAGAGACCCAGTACTTC. Protein: CASNTAIQETQYF.

This clone was detected a few times. The V call is TRBV6-5, the J call TRBJ2-7, with 7 bases matching TRBD2. The V segment lost 0 bases and the J segment 6 bases; nucleotides outside the gene matches: 11. Germline V lookup: CDR1 MNHEY, CDR2 SVGAGI. CDR3 length: 16 amino acids. Here the CDR3 DNA reads TGTGCCAGCAGTTACTCGAATAGGGCGGGAGTTTCCGAGCAGTACTTC. Protein sequence: CASSYSNRAGVSEQYF.

This clone was seen more than once but under ten times. The chain's CDR3 is CASSLGNEQFF. The CDR3 region has the DNA TGTGCCAGCAGCTTAGGCAATGAGCAGTTCTTC. The rearrangement links TRBV7-9 to TRBJ2-1; D gene ambiguous. Germline V lookup: CDR1 SEHNR, CDR2 FQNEAQ (reference sequence). The CDR3 is made up of 11 amino acids. V was pared by 1 base and J by 6 bases, with 1 base between.

The chain couples TRBV21-1 to TRBJ1-1; TRBD1, the table's D call, was not compared with the DNA. TRBV21-1 constitutes a pseudogene. The length of the CDR3 is 15 residues. The CDR3 spells CASSKAGGMNTEAFF. CDR3 sequence (DNA): TGTGCCAGCAGCAAAGCAGGGGGCATGAACACTGAAGCTTTCTTT.

The J gene is TRBJ2-2, the V gene TRBV19; either TRBD1 or TRBD2 may supply D (6 bases each). V was cut by 1 base and J by 6 bases, with 9 bases left in between. The CDR3 covers 14 residues. Germline V CDR1 and CDR2: LNHDA, SQIVND (reference sequence). The CDR3 spells CASSIAGGPGELFF. The CDR3 DNA sequence: TGTGCCAGTAGTATAGCCGGGGGCCCCGGGGAGCTGTTTTTT.

The rearrangement uses TRBV11-2 and TRBJ2-5; 8 bases map to TRBD1. Losses at the gene ends were 4 bases for V and 5 bases for J; bases not matched to a gene: 0. Per germline, CDR1 SGHAT and CDR2 FQNNGV. The CDR3 consists of 12 residues. CDR3: CASSWDRETQYF. DNA for the CDR3: TGTGCCAGCAGCTGGGACAGGGAGACCCAGTACTTC.

The genes are TRBV28 and TRBJ2-7; 10 bases line up with TRBD2. Trimming removed 1 base from V and 5 bases from J; junction bases left unmatched: 5. Germline CDR1 and CDR2: MDHEN and SYDVKM. This CDR3 spans 15 amino acids. Written as DNA, the CDR3 is TGTGCCAGCAGTTTATCGGCTAGCGGGAGCCACGAGCAGTACTTC. As protein: CASSLSASGSHEQYF.

The rearrangement links TRBV6-6 to TRBJ2-5; 10 positions agree with TRBD2. This CDR3 contains 15 residues. V was clipped by 2 bases and J by 4 bases; unmatched bases: 4. The V gene's germline CDR1 is MNHNY and CDR2 SVGAGI (reference sequence). The chain's CDR3 is CASSYQIAGGETQYF. In DNA form, the CDR3 reads TGTGCCAGCAGTTACCAAATAGCGGGAGGAGAGACCCAGTACTTC.

The chain has TRBV25-1 and TRBJ2-3, with unresolved D. This CDR3 comprises 13 residues. Germline-derived CDR1 and CDR2 are MGHDK and SYGVNS. The V end lost 0 bases, the J end lost 4 bases, and 5 bases lay between the germline ends. The CDR3 here is CASSEYKADTQYF. CDR3 sequence (DNA): TGTGCCAGCAGTGAATATAAAGCAGATACGCAGTATTTT.

The chain recombines TRBV19 with TRBJ2-3, with D tentatively TRBD2 (6 bases). The germline V gene has CDR1 LNHDA and CDR2 SQIVND (reference sequence). CDR3 length equals 14 residues. V gave up 8 bases and J gave up 0 bases, with 12 bases separating them. This CDR3 is CASSSGPSTDTQYF. The CDR3 DNA sequence: TGTGCCAGTTCCAGCGGGCCTAGCACAGATACGCAGTATTTT.

This sequence joins TRBV6-1 and TRBJ2-1, with 9 positions matching TRBD1. The germline V gene encodes CDR1 MNHNS and CDR2 SASEGT. V lost 2 bases and J lost 4; bases outside the gene matches: 9. This CDR3 has 17 residues. Here the CDR3 reads CASSENRGQGVYNEQFF. CDR3 DNA sequence: TGTGCCAGCAGTGAAAACCGGGGACAGGGCGTATACAATGAGCAGTTCTTC.

Only one count was recorded for this clone. This chain connects TRBV10-3 to TRBJ1-2; D uncertain. The CDR3 runs 13 residues. From germline, CDR1 is ENHRY and CDR2 SYGVKD. The V and J ends lost 0 bases and 11 bases respectively, with 13 bases between them. This chain's CDR3 is CAISESATSHYTF. For the CDR3, the DNA is TGTGCCATCAGTGAGTCGGCGACATCACATTACACCTTC.